A single sample gave rise to the 6 T cell receptor beta chains below, sequenced in a study of blood T cells in healthy people across ages. With a J-beta primer mix and a sample-barcoded 5' primer, a second PCR ran about 7 to 12 cycles. TCRdb passed the 5' RACE reads through MiXCR, listing each CDR3 protein once. The sample carries fewer than 700,000 distinct CDR3 sequences, approximately 40% recorded once. Sequencing used blood. The receptor set was obtained from a man older than 75 in good health.

This clonotype was counted a few times. This chain connects TRBV29-1 to TRBJ1-4, with unresolved D. The CDR3 has 11 residues. With 6 bases removed from V and 0 bases from J, the gap between germline ends came to 2 bases. Germline V gene lookup returns CDR1 SQVTM and CDR2 ANQGSEA. The CDR3 DNA reads as TGCAGCGTAGCAACTAATGAAAAACTGTTTTTT. It is translated as CSVATNEKLFF.

There are a few counts of this clonotype. The chain employs TRBV29-1 and TRBJ1-6, with a possible D match to TRBD1 (5 bases). V lost 4 bases and J lost 13, with 14 bases in between. The CDR3 is made up of 12 amino acids. The germline V gene has CDR1 SQVTM and CDR2 ANQGSEA. CDR3 nucleotides: TGCAGCGTTGTAGGGACGGACGGGCCCCTCCACTTT. Translating it yields CSVVGTDGPLHF.

This clonotype has a count of ten or more. V is TRBV5-4 and J is TRBJ2-1, with D possibly being TRBD1 (5 bases). V lost 3 bases and J lost 0, with 10 bases in between. The germline CDR1 and CDR2 sequences are SGHNT and YYREEE (reference sequence). The CDR3 is 15 residues long. In nucleotides, the CDR3 is TGTGCCAGCAGCTCCCAGGGAACCTCCTACAATGAGCAGTTCTTC. Protein sequence: CASSSQGTSYNEQFF.

CDR3 nucleotide sequence: TGTGCCAGCAGGGTAGGGGGCGGTGGGCACGAGACCCAGTACTTC. Translating gives CASRVGGGGHETQYF. V gene TRBV6-5 combines with J gene TRBJ2-5, with TRBD1 identical over 7 bases. V lost 6 bases, J lost 5 bases, and 12 bases stayed unmatched. The CDR3 sequence is 15 residues long. CDR1 is MNHEY, CDR2 SVGAGI, per germline.

The genes are TRBV28 and TRBJ2-2; TRBD1 aligns across 7 bases. Germline CDR1 is MDHEN and CDR2 is SYDVKM. This CDR3 has 16 amino acids. V lost 6 bases and J lost 4; bases outside the gene matches: 11. The CDR3 DNA is TGTGCCAGCAGGCCAATAGGACAGGTTGGCACCGGGGAGCTGTTTTTT. It yields the protein CASRPIGQVGTGELFF.

This clonotype was observed once. V and J are TRBV5-1 and TRBJ2-3; perhaps TRBD1 as D (6 bases). V lost 3 bases, J lost 0 bases, and 17 bases lay in between. The CDR3 has 17 residues. CDR1 and CDR2 from the germline V gene are SGHRS and YFSETQ. The CDR3 DNA reads as TGCGCCAGCAGCTCCTACATGAGGACAGCGAGCACAGATACGCAGTATTTT. Protein: CASSSYMRTASTDTQYF.